Listed here are 13 T cell receptor beta chains from one sample, sequenced in a study of T cells after yellow fever vaccination. In TCRdb, the 5' RACE reads were re-called with MiXCR into one record per CDR3 protein. The top ten clones hold over 13% of a sample with almost 600,000 distinct CDR3 sequences, roughly 13% of them seen once. The sequenced sample was PBMCs, obtained on the day of the yellow fever booster vaccination. The receptors come from a young man who received the YFV17D yellow fever vaccine.

The chain combines TRBV5-4 with TRBJ2-7, with D perhaps assigned TRBD1 or TRBD2 (6 bases each). There are 13 residues in the CDR3. Trimming pared 2 bases from V and 5 bases from J, leaving 11 bases between. In germline, CDR1 is SGHNT, CDR2 YYREEE (reference sequence). CDR3 residues: CASSLQGGHEQYF. CDR3 sequence (DNA): TGTGCCAGCAGCTTACAGGGAGGCCACGAGCAGTACTTC.

V and J are TRBV13 and TRBJ1-1, with 9 bases that match TRBD1. This CDR3 spans 16 amino acids. The J segment lost 9 bases and the V segment lost 5 bases, leaving 16 bases of the junction unmatched. Germline V lookup: CDR1 PRHDT, CDR2 FYEKMQ (reference sequence). Written as DNA, the CDR3 is TGTGCCAGCAGCCCGCGGACAGGGGATTGGAAATGGAAAGCTTTCTTT. Protein: CASSPRTGDWKWKAFF.

The rearrangement joins TRBV18 to TRBJ2-5; D may match TRBD1 or TRBD2 (5 bases each). This CDR3 has 15 amino acids. Germline V gene data show CDR1 as KGHSH and CDR2 as LQKENI. V dropped 3 bases and J dropped 4 bases, with 15 bases sitting between them. CDR3 DNA sequence: TGTGCCAGCTCACCCAGGACGGGACGCGCAGAGACCCAGTACTTC. It yields the protein CASSPRTGRAETQYF.

This clonotype has more than one count but fewer than ten. The genes are TRBV12-3 or TRBV12-4 and TRBJ2-3, with TRBD2 matching 12 bases. V was pared by 11 bases and J by 6 bases, with 6 bases of the junction left unmatched. The CDR3 sequence is 13 residues long. CDR3 sequence: CAASGRAGDTQYF. The DNA for the CDR3 is TGTGCCGCTAGCGGGAGGGCCGGGGATACGCAGTATTTT.

CDR3 residues: CASSPFTSGLYNEQFF. CDR3 coding DNA: TGTGCCAGCAGCCCATTTACTAGCGGGCTGTACAATGAGCAGTTCTTC. The chain uses TRBV5-4 and TRBJ2-1; TRBD2 aligns across 9 bases. The CDR3 contains 16 residues. Per germline, CDR1 SGHNT and CDR2 YYREEE (reference sequence). The V gene end was trimmed by 4 bases and the J gene end by 4 bases; junction bases not matched to a gene: 9.

This clonotype was counted only a few times. The chain carries TRBV7-9 and TRBJ2-5; perhaps TRBD2 as D (6 bases). This CDR3 has 16 residues. The V and J ends lost 5 bases and 6 bases respectively, with 22 bases between them. Germline CDR1 and CDR2: SEHNR and FQNEAQ (reference sequence). The CDR3 spells CASSQPPSGESQTQYF. The CDR3 DNA is TGTGCCAGCAGCCAACCCCCTTCGGGGGAATCACAGACCCAGTACTTC.

This clonotype appeared a few times. This chain links TRBV5-1 with TRBJ2-2; no firm D call. This CDR3 region has 15 residues. V shed 2 bases and J shed 2 bases, with 10 bases lying between them. Germline assignment: CDR1 SGHRS and CDR2 YFSETQ. Written as DNA, the CDR3 is TGCGCCAGCAGCTTTTCAACGGCCAACACCGGGGAGCTGTTTTTT. Translated: CASSFSTANTGELFF.

There are a few counts of this clonotype. V usage is TRBV7-2 and J usage is TRBJ2-7; a possible D gene is TRBD1 (5 bases). V was cut by 5 bases and J by 4 bases, with 15 bases left in between. Germline V gene sequence: CDR1 SGHTA, CDR2 FQGNSA. The CDR3 has 14 residues. CDR3 nucleotides: TGTGCCAGCAGCAAACAAGGGGTGACATACGAGCAGTACTTC. This sequence encodes CASSKQGVTYEQYF. Supplemented by reference TRBV7-2 and TRBJ2-7, the full variable domain reads GAGVSQSPSNKVTEKGKDVELRCDPISGHTALYWYRQSLGQGLEFLIYFQGNSAPDKSGLPSDRFSAERTGGSVSTLTIQRTQQEDSAVYLCASSKQGVTYEQYFGPGTRLTVT.

This clonotype was found a few times. The chain uses TRBV9 and TRBJ2-1; no firm D call. This CDR3 contains 15 residues. Trimming removed 4 bases from V and 1 base from J, with 12 bases in between. Germline CDR1 is SGDLS and CDR2 is YYNGEE. CDR3 sequence: CASSPHGPSYNEQFF. The CDR3 coding sequence is TGTGCCAGCAGCCCCCACGGGCCTTCCTACAATGAGCAGTTCTTC.

V gene TRBV12-3 or TRBV12-4 combines with J gene TRBJ1-2, with TRBD1 identical over 10 bases. The CDR3 loop spans 13 amino acids. V lost 7 bases and J lost 6; bases outside the gene matches: 5. The CDR3 nucleotides read TGTGCCAGCATTCCGGGACAGGGGAATGGCTACACCTTC. Its translation is CASIPGQGNGYTF.

This chain links TRBV5-1 with TRBJ2-1; D is unresolved. Germline V gene data show CDR1 as SGHRS and CDR2 as YFSETQ. CDR3 length: 16 residues. The V end was cut by 1 base, the J end by 5 bases, with 16 bases between. The CDR3 DNA reads as TGCGCCAGCAGCTTGACAGAAGTCGTTAGGAACAATGAGCAGTTCTTC. This encodes CASSLTEVVRNNEQFF. The full variable domain, its missing parts supplied by reference TRBV5-1 and TRBJ2-1, is KAGVTQTPRYLIKTRGQQVTLSCSPISGHRSVSWYQQTPGQGLQFLFEYFSETQRNKGNFPGRFSGRQFSNSRSEMNVSTLELGDSALYLCASSLTEVVRNNEQFFGPGTRLTVL.

In this sample, this clonotype turned up a few times. This sequence joins TRBV20-1 and TRBJ2-3; the match to TRBD2 covers 7 bases. Trimming took 1 base from V and 0 from J; bases not matched to a gene: 1. CDR3 size: 14 residues. Germline CDR1 is DFQATT and CDR2 is SNEGSKA (reference sequence). DNA of the CDR3: TGCAGTGCTAGAGGTAGCGGGAGCACAGATACGCAGTATTTT. Translated: CSARGSGSTDTQYF.

Only one count was recorded for this clonotype. The genes are TRBV3-1 and TRBJ2-5; 7 bases map to TRBD2. The CDR3 sequence is 15 residues long. After removal of 10 bases from V and 5 bases from J, the junction contained 16 bases not matched to a gene. CDR1 LGHDT and CDR2 YNNKEL come from the germline V gene (reference sequence). CDR3 sequence: CATCQTGTNLETQYF. CDR3 DNA sequence: TGTGCCACCTGCCAAACTGGGACTAATCTCGAGACCCAGTACTTC.